The clone carrying this T cell receptor (beta chain) was detected a few times. Its specificity is unknown. This entry belongs to a study of long-term antiretroviral therapy in people with HIV. Whole-study findings and limits: Upon ART, diversity increased but remained lower than transplant donor controls.

The libraries were made with immunoSEQ v3.0 at survey level. Target depth was about 40,000-50,000 T-cell genomes per sample. The method was immunoSEQ multiplex PCR; TCRdb's version includes in-frame clones alone and lacks a portion of them. Of some 21,000 clones detected, about four fifths appear once; the ten largest clones hold 12%. Germline V gives CDR1 WNHNN, CDR2 SYGVQD (reference sequence). Trimming pared 2 bases from V and 0 bases from J, leaving 14 bases between. This CDR3 region has 17 residues. The source was unsorted PBMCs, collected 0.1 years before starting antiretroviral therapy. The rearrangement links TRBV10-1 to TRBJ2-1; D might be TRBD2 (5 bases). The source is a middle-aged man with HIV. The DNA for the CDR3 is TGCGCCAGCAGTGAGGCAAGTACGGGGAGCTCCTACAATGAGCAGTTCTTC. Its translation is CASSEASTGSSYNEQFF.